This TCR beta chain was sequenced in a study of T-cell memory formation after mild COVID-19. In the study overall: The two donors had largely donor-specific TCR clusters.

Overall study results and limits: CD4+ clones that contracted lay mainly in CM and EM; CD8+ ones lay in EMRA. Cross-reactive memory apparently joined, as some responding clones appeared in pre-infection memory.

Germline V gene sequence: CDR1 SEHNR, CDR2 FQNEAQ (reference sequence). There are 13 residues in the CDR3. Between the trimmed V and J ends, which lost 2 bases and 7 bases, there was a span of 9 bases. cDNA libraries for TCR alpha and TCR beta, carrying sample barcodes and UMIs, came from 5'RACE with constant-segment primers. TCRdb re-analysed the 5' RACE reads in MiXCR, keeping a single row per CDR3 protein. In the table there are about 240,000 distinct CDR3 sequences, approximately 9% of which are singletons. As regards this clonotype: Antigen: not known.

This receptor was obtained from a man aged 18 to 30 who had mild COVID-19 (a few samples of this study predate the infection). Cell type and time point are not known. The sample taken for sequencing was PBMCs or a T cell subset sorted from them (not recorded which). The chain employs TRBV7-9 and TRBJ2-1, with D perhaps TRBD2 (6 bases). The CDR3 sequence: CASSLMAGNEQFF. The CDR3 DNA reads TGTGCCAGCAGCTTAATGGCGGGGAATGAGCAGTTCTTC.